A selection of T cell receptor beta chains follows, all from one sample in a study of lung T cells in sarcoidosis with Löfgren's syndrome. MiXCR, applied by TCRdb to the reads, yields one record per CDR3 protein. There are 58,000 or so distinct CDR3 sequences in the sample; around 20% occur only once, and 2% to 2.5% lies in the top ten. Sequencing was carried out using CD4+ T cells from PBMCs. These receptors were collected from a human donor with sarcoidosis (Löfgren's syndrome or another form), or a control subject (not recorded which). Each CDR3 is given with its conserved first and last residue. D genes are given only for firm matches. For some rows the clone size is stated as once, few or many, or as a class when expanded; others skip it.

V,D,size,J,CDR3,DNA
TRBV28,NA,many,TRBJ1-4,CASSFWGDGEKLFF,TGTGCCAGCAGTTTTTGGGGGGATGGAGAAAAACTGTTTTTT
TRBV7-9,NA,many,TRBJ2-2,CASSRRLNTGELFF,TGTGCCAGCAGCCGTAGACTCAACACCGGGGAGCTGTTTTTT
TRBV7-2,NA,few,TRBJ2-7,CASSLGGTWGLEQYF,TGTGCCAGCAGCTTAGGGGGGACATGGGGTCTTGAGCAGTACTTC
TRBV4-2,TRBD2,many,TRBJ2-3,CASSQDEAGGVPDTQYF,TGTGCCAGCAGCCAAGATGAAGCGGGGGGGGTCCCAGATACGCAGTATTTT
TRBV29-1,TRBD1,NA,TRBJ1-2,CSVRQGPYGYTF,TGCAGCGTCCGACAGGGCCCCTATGGCTACACCTTC
TRBV29-1,TRBD1,NA,TRBJ2-5,CSVPPRGRETQYF,TGCAGCGTTCCCCCTAGGGGGCGAGAGACCCAGTACTTC
TRBV25-1,NA,many,TRBJ2-6,CASSELEGIVSGANVLTF,TGTGCCAGCAGTGAATTGGAGGGGATTGTCTCTGGGGCCAACGTCCTGACTTTC
TRBV7-9,NA,once,TRBJ2-1,CASSPGLSGEDYNEQFF,TGTGCCAGCAGCCCCGGACTATCGGGGGAGGACTACAATGAGCAGTTCTTC
TRBV2,NA,NA,TRBJ2-5,CASSVLGKETQYF,TGTGCCAGCAGTGTGCTCGGTAAAGAGACCCAGTACTTC
TRBV7-2,TRBD2,many,TRBJ2-1,CASSLAGRRESYNEQFF,TGTGCCAGCAGCCTTGCCGGGAGGCGGGAGTCATACAATGAGCAGTTCTTC
TRBV2,NA,many,TRBJ1-5,CASSVGQISNQPQHF,TGTGCCAGCAGTGTTGGACAGATTAGCAATCAGCCCCAGCATTTT
TRBV5-5,TRBD1,few,TRBJ1-1,CASSLEGGGGAFF,TGTGCCAGCAGCTTGGAAGGGGGCGGAGGAGCTTTCTTT
TRBV29-1,NA,many,TRBJ2-1,CSVAPGYNEQFF,TGCAGCGTTGCGCCGGGATACAATGAGCAGTTCTTC
TRBV4-1,NA,many,TRBJ1-2,CASSGTTGYGYTF,TGCGCCAGCAGCGGGACGACGGGATATGGCTACACCTTC
TRBV19,TRBD1,NA,TRBJ1-3,CASSDRGSGNTIYF,TGTGCCAGTAGTGACAGGGGCTCTGGAAACACCATATATTTT
TRBV10-1,NA,few,TRBJ2-5,CASSESDYSQETQYF,TGCGCCAGCAGTGAGTCGGACTACTCCCAAGAGACCCAGTACTTC
TRBV29-1,TRBD1,NA,TRBJ2-1,CSVRETGGHNEQFF,TGCAGCGTCAGAGAGACAGGGGGCCACAATGAGCAGTTCTTC
TRBV27,TRBD1,many,TRBJ1-6,CASRTGPFSYNSPLHF,TGTGCCAGCAGGACAGGGCCCTTCTCCTATAATTCACCCCTCCACTTT
TRBV20-1,NA,many,TRBJ2-1,CSATLTRNEQFF,TGCAGCGCGACCCTAACTAGGAATGAGCAGTTCTTC
TRBV6-6,TRBD1,many,TRBJ2-1,CASSYGDRAKSSYNEQFF,TGTGCCAGCAGTTACGGGGACAGGGCCAAAAGCTCCTACAATGAGCAGTTCTTC
TRBV2,TRBD1,NA,TRBJ2-2,CASSLNRGDTGELFF,TGTGCCAGCAGTTTAAACAGGGGTGACACCGGGGAGCTGTTTTTT
TRBV20-1,NA,many,TRBJ2-1,CSARDVGGGFF,TGCAGTGCTAGAGATGTAGGGGGAGGGTTCTTC
TRBV20-1,TRBD2,many,TRBJ2-1,CSAREASGIANEQFF,TGCAGTGCTAGAGAAGCTAGCGGGATAGCCAATGAGCAGTTCTTC